This TCR beta chain comes out of a study of blood T cells in healthy people across ages. This clonotype turned up a few times. J was trimmed by 11 bases and V by 5 bases; bases with no gene match: 5. The germline V gene has CDR1 MNHEY and CDR2 SVGAGI. CDR3 length: 11 amino acids. Alongside a J-beta primer mix, a sample-barcoded 5' primer served in a second PCR lasting roughly 7 to 11 cycles. A single record per CDR3 protein comes from TCRdb applying MiXCR to the 5' RACE reads. The sample holds about 720,000 distinct CDR3 sequences, around 25% seen once. The same data also went into a second study, on T cells of mothers and their children. From that paper: A slight, non-significant increase in overlap was found for related mother-child pairs relative to unrelated pairs.

The sample consisted of blood. The chain joins TRBV6-5 to TRBJ1-1; TRBD1 matches at 7 bases. The TCR was taken from a boy aged 5-17 years in good health. In DNA, the CDR3 is TGTGCCAGCAGTCGCGACAGGGACGCTTTCTTT. Protein product: CASSRDRDAFF.